This TCR beta chain was profiled in a study of blood T cell repertoires in COVID-19. The wider study: There were acute and convalescent COVID-19 samples, and they came from the United States, Italy and Spain. PBMCs, B-cell-depleted T cells, or T cells were the source of the cDNA or gDNA that made up the material.

The repertoire was sequenced with immunoSEQ multiplex PCR; TCRdb's copy has only in-frame clones and lacks some. Of 320,000 or so clones in the sample, 75% to 90% are singletons; the top ten hold about 5%. For this clone: Different DNA sequences within this sample yield the same CDR3.

The V end lost 0 bases, the J end lost 2 bases, and 9 bases lay between the germline ends. The germline V gene has CDR1 MNHEY and CDR2 SMNVEV (reference sequence). This CDR3 contains 15 residues. Individuals drawn from under 30 US areas were roughly 18 to 95 years old. Cohort 3 recovery required two negative PCRs, clearance, or symptom resolution. The TCR sequence derives from a young man who had recovered from COVID-19. The rearrangement links TRBV27 to TRBJ2-3, with a possible D match to TRBD2 (6 bases). Sequencing used PBMCs or T cells enriched from blood (not recorded which). As DNA, the CDR3 is TGTGCCAGCAGTTTATCCGGGGGAATCACAGATACGCAGTATTTT. Translating gives CASSLSGGITDTQYF.